The 28 T cell receptor beta chains listed next were all sequenced from one sample in a study of T cells after posttransplantation cyclophosphamide. A marrow graft followed busulfan-fludarabine conditioning, with cyclophosphamide on days +3 and +4. Using immunoSEQ multiplex PCR, the repertoire was profiled, and TCRdb retains in-frame clones only, with some absent. The sample yields tens of thousands of clones, roughly nine tenths seen once. Material: PBMCs, obtained after allogeneic stem cell transplant with posttransplant cyclophosphamide. Every receptor here comes from a female patient younger than 45 who received an allogeneic stem cell transplant from an unrelated donor, was CMV-positive, and had no GVHD. Some of the T cells might come from the graft donor.

The CDR3 reads CASELAEAYEQYF. CDR3 sequence (DNA): TGTGCCAGCGAACTAGCTGAAGCCTACGAGCAGTACTTC. The gene calls are TRBV25-1 and TRBJ2-7; possibly TRBD2 for D (6 bases). Germline loops: CDR1 MGHDK, CDR2 SYGVNS. Trimming pared 8 bases from V and 2 bases from J, leaving 13 bases between. The CDR3 runs 13 residues.

The chain links TRBV18 to TRBJ2-6, with D possibly TRBD1 on 6 matching bases. Trimming removed 6 bases at V and 4 bases at J, with 16 bases between. Germline CDR1 reads KGHSH; CDR2 reads LQKENI. CDR3 length equals 16 residues. CDR3 loop: CASSPSTGYGANVLTF. The CDR3 DNA is TGTGCCAGCTCTCCCTCCACAGGGTACGGGGCCAACGTCCTGACTTTC.

This clone is a singleton in its sample. The CDR3 nucleotides read TGTGCCAGCAAAGAGAGGCTATACGAGCAGTACTTC. Translation: CASKERLYEQYF. The V gene is TRBV2, the J gene TRBJ2-7; D gene uncertain. V lost 7 bases and J 4 bases, leaving 11 bases between the germline ends. From germline, CDR1 is SNHLY and CDR2 FYNNEI. This CDR3 has 12 amino acids.

The chain carries TRBV5-4 and TRBJ2-2; 10 positions match TRBD2. The germline gives CDR1 SGHNT, CDR2 YYREEE (reference sequence). The J segment lost 0 bases and the V segment lost 0 bases, leaving 5 bases of the junction unmatched. This CDR3 region has 18 residues. CDR3 protein: CASSLEGLADSNTGELFF. The CDR3 region has the DNA TGTGCCAGCAGCTTGGAAGGACTAGCGGACTCGAACACCGGGGAGCTGTTTTTT.

V usage is TRBV6-4 and J usage is TRBJ1-6; D may be TRBD1 (5 bases). The CDR3 sequence is 13 residues long. V lost 3 bases and J 12 bases, leaving 12 bases between the germline ends. Germline-derived CDR1 and CDR2 are MRHNA and SNTAGT. CDR3 sequence reads: CASSEGPTEPLHF. The CDR3 coding sequence is TGTGCCAGCAGTGAGGGGCCTACTGAACCCCTCCACTTT.

This clone was detected a few times. This sequence joins TRBV27 and TRBJ1-1, with D possibly TRBD1 on 5 matching bases. V gave up 7 bases and J gave up 5 bases, with 8 bases separating them. CDR1 MNHEY and CDR2 SMNVEV come from the germline V gene (reference sequence). This CDR3 comprises 11 residues. CDR3 residues: CASIRGTEAFF. The CDR3 nucleotides are TGTGCCAGCATTAGGGGAACTGAAGCTTTCTTT.

V usage is TRBV5-1 and J usage is TRBJ1-1, with 8 bases matching TRBD1. With V trimmed by 2 bases and J by 11 bases, 8 bases remained unmatched. CDR1 is SGHRS and CDR2 is YFSETQ in the germline V gene. The CDR3 covers 13 residues. The CDR3 reads CASSLGQGGHAFF. As DNA, the CDR3 is TGCGCCAGCAGCTTAGGACAGGGCGGGCACGCTTTCTTT.

V gene TRBV27 combines with J gene TRBJ2-7; 9 bases line up with TRBD2. CDR1 is MNHEY, CDR2 SMNVEV, per germline (reference sequence). Unmatched junction bases numbered 5, after V lost 2 bases and J lost 6 bases. The CDR3 runs to 14 residues. CDR3 DNA: TGTGCCAGCAGTTTAGGCGGGGGGGCCACCGAGCAGTACTTC. Its translation: CASSLGGGATEQYF.

The chain recombines TRBV28 with TRBJ2-5; D gene uncertain. The CDR3 is 15 amino acids. The V gene's germline CDR1 is MDHEN and CDR2 SYDVKM. Trimming left V 5 bases short and J 8 bases short, with 21 bases between. The CDR3 loop reads CASSPDTNTRETQYF. CDR3 nucleotides: TGTGCCAGCAGTCCTGACACAAATACAAGAGAAACCCAGTACTTC. The full variable domain, in which reference TRBV28 and TRBJ2-5 provide the parts outside the CDR3, is DVKVTQSSRYLVKRTGEKVFLECVQDMDHENMFWYRQDPGLGLRLIYFSYDVKMKEKGDIPEGYSVSREKKERFSLILESASTNQTSMYLCASSPDTNTRETQYFGPGTRLLVL.

V and J are TRBV10-3 and TRBJ2-5; 15 bases agree with TRBD2. V trimming: 4 bases; J trimming: 5 bases; junction bases outside the gene matches: 11. Germline V gene data show CDR1 as ENHRY and CDR2 as SYGVKD. The CDR3 sequence is 18 residues long. The CDR3 DNA reads TGTGCCATCAGTGGGGCCTTAAAAGGACTAGCGGGGGGGGAGACCCAGTACTTC. It codes for CAISGALKGLAGGETQYF.

This chain links TRBV4-3 with TRBJ2-3; 11 nucleotides line up with TRBD2. This CDR3 contains 19 residues. V lost 1 base and J lost 5; bases outside the gene matches: 14. Germline-derived CDR1 and CDR2 are LGHNA and YSLEER. DNA for the CDR3: TGCGCCAGCAGCCAAGGGGCTAGCGGGGGGCGGGTTTTTGGAGATACGCAGTATTTT. Residues: CASSQGASGGRVFGDTQYF.

This chain links TRBV14 with TRBJ1-3; no clear D. Trimming took off 0 bases at V and 0 bases at J, with 9 bases between the two ends. There are 16 residues in the CDR3. Germline V gives CDR1 SGHDN, CDR2 FVKESK. The CDR3 DNA reads as TGTGCCAGCAGCCAAGATCAGACACCCTCTGGAAACACCATATATTTT. It encodes CASSQDQTPSGNTIYF. Variable domain in full (rest from reference TRBV14 and TRBJ1-3): EAGVTQFPSHSVIEKGQTVTLRCDPISGHDNLYWYRRVMGKEIKFLLHFVKESKQDESGMPNNRFLAERTGGTYSTLKVQPAELEDSGVYFCASSQDQTPSGNTIYFGEGSWLTVV.

In its sample, this clone was seen once. V is TRBV7-3 and J is TRBJ2-5; 8 bases fit TRBD2. Germline V gene sequence: CDR1 SGHTA, CDR2 FQGTGA. V lost 2 bases and J lost 4; bases outside the gene matches: 6. This CDR3 has 15 residues. The CDR3 DNA reads TGTGCCAGCAGCTTATGGGCTAGCGGGCGAGAGACCCAGTACTTC. It codes for CASSLWASGRETQYF.

This clone was observed a few times. V is TRBV15 and J is TRBJ2-5; 7 positions agree with TRBD1. This CDR3 comprises 15 residues. The germline gives CDR1 LNHNV, CDR2 YYDKDF (reference sequence). With V trimmed by 5 bases and J by 5 bases, 11 bases remained unmatched. CDR3 sequence reads: CATSLSTGAGETQYF. In DNA form, the CDR3 reads TGTGCCACCAGCCTGTCTACAGGGGCGGGCGAGACCCAGTACTTC.

The chain recombines TRBV28 with TRBJ2-7; no firm D call. Trimming stripped 5 bases from V and 5 bases from J, with 22 bases between. Germline V gene lookup returns CDR1 MDHEN and CDR2 SYDVKM. This CDR3 region has 16 residues. The CDR3 bases are TGTGCCAGCAGTCTGCCTAAAGAGGCAGTGGTCCACGAGCAGTACTTC. This sequence encodes CASSLPKEAVVHEQYF.

The rearrangement links TRBV29-1 to TRBJ1-1; 7 bases agree with TRBD1. Per germline, CDR1 SQVTM and CDR2 ANQGSEA. V was pared by 7 bases and J by 5 bases, with 7 bases of the junction left unmatched. The CDR3 contains 12 residues. The CDR3 loop reads CSAGGGQTEAFF. For the CDR3, the DNA is TGCAGCGCCGGAGGGGGCCAGACTGAAGCTTTCTTT.

The chain links TRBV28 to TRBJ1-1; D not resolved. CDR3 length: 12 residues. CDR1 and CDR2 from the germline V gene are MDHEN and SYDVKM. V was clipped by 7 bases and J by 3 bases, with 9 bases between them. The CDR3 here is CASTPRDTEAFF. Written as DNA, the CDR3 is TGTGCCAGCACGCCCCGGGACACTGAAGCTTTCTTT.

This CDR3 is CASRSGTAPDTQYF. CDR3 DNA sequence: TGTGCCAGCAGATCCGGGACAGCCCCCGATACGCAGTATTTT. The J gene is TRBJ2-3, the V gene TRBV6-5, with 7 bases fitting TRBD1. The CDR3 spans 14 residues. CDR1 is MNHEY, CDR2 SVGAGI, per germline. The trim removed 6 bases at V and 6 bases at J, leaving 9 bases unmatched.

V usage is TRBV19 and J usage is TRBJ2-1; 7 bases agree with TRBD2. CDR1 and CDR2 from the germline V gene are LNHDA and SQIVND (reference sequence). The trim removed 7 bases at V and 7 bases at J, leaving 7 bases unmatched. The CDR3 length is 13 residues. As DNA, the CDR3 is TGTGCCAGTAAAAGGGAGGGGAGGAATGAGCAGTTCTTC. Translating gives CASKREGRNEQFF. The full variable domain, with the rest looked up from reference TRBV19 and TRBJ2-1, is DGGITQSPKYLFRKEGQNVTLSCEQNLNHDAMYWYRQDPGQGLRLIYYSQIVNDFQKGDIAEGYSVSREKKESFPLTVTSAQKNPTAFYLCASKREGRNEQFFGPGTRLTVL.

The chain carries TRBV6-5 and TRBJ2-2; perhaps TRBD1 as D (5 bases). The CDR3 contains 13 residues. Germline CDR1 is MNHEY and CDR2 is SVGAGI. The V end lost 6 bases, the J end lost 7 bases, and 12 bases lay between the germline ends. The CDR3 reads CASSRAPGGELFF. CDR3 bases: TGTGCCAGCAGCAGGGCCCCTGGCGGGGAGCTGTTTTTT.

The chain recombines TRBV10-3 with TRBJ2-1, with D possibly TRBD1 on 5 matching bases. This CDR3 comprises 15 residues. V was shortened by 0 bases and J by 5 bases, with 11 bases between the two germline ends. Germline CDR1 ENHRY, CDR2 SYGVKD. Here the CDR3 DNA reads TGTGCCATCAGTGAGTCGCAGGGCCCTCACAATGAGCAGTTCTTC. Protein sequence: CAISESQGPHNEQFF.

J is TRBJ1-2 and V is TRBV7-2; no clear D. CDR1 and CDR2 from the germline V gene are SGHTA and FQGNSA. Trimming took 5 bases from V and 2 from J, leaving 18 bases between them. The CDR3 has 16 amino acids. CDR3 DNA sequence: TGTGCCAGCAGCAACCGTCCCATCGGTAGCAACTATGGCTACACCTTC. Protein: CASSNRPIGSNYGYTF.

This rearrangement joins TRBV9 to TRBJ2-3; D is perhaps TRBD2 (6 bases). V lost 0 bases and J 0 bases, leaving 11 bases between the germline ends. Looked up from germline, CDR1 is SGDLS and CDR2 is YYNGEE. The CDR3 is made up of 16 amino acids. CDR3 DNA sequence: TGTGCCAGCAGCGTAGTTCGGGGACTTAGCACAGATACGCAGTATTTT. Protein product: CASSVVRGLSTDTQYF.

V is TRBV5-5 and J is TRBJ1-1; the match to TRBD1 covers 7 bases. Trimming removed 3 bases from V and 0 bases from J; junction bases left unmatched: 2. Germline CDR1 reads SGHKS; CDR2 reads YYEKEE (reference sequence). CDR3 length: 14 residues. CDR3 loop: CASSWTGMNTEAFF. CDR3 coding DNA: TGTGCCAGCAGCTGGACAGGTATGAACACTGAAGCTTTCTTT.

This sequence joins TRBV6-5 and TRBJ1-2; tentatively, D is TRBD1 (6 bases). The CDR3 runs 13 residues. Trimming removed 0 bases from V and 8 bases from J, with 10 bases in between. CDR1 is MNHEY, CDR2 SVGAGI, per germline. CDR3 in DNA: TGTGCCAGCAGTTACTCCAGGGGCAGGGGCTACACCTTC. Translating it yields CASSYSRGRGYTF.

The rearrangement uses TRBV7-9 and TRBJ2-5; TRBD1 matches at 7 bases. The J call may be wrong; the DNA end is better matched by TRBJ2-7. The CDR3 extends over 15 amino acids. Looked up from germline, CDR1 is SEHNR and CDR2 is FQNEAQ (reference sequence). CDR3 DNA: TGTGCCAGCAGCTTCCGGGACAGCCGCCCCTACGAGCAGTACTTC. Translated: CASSFRDSRPYEQYF.

The chain has TRBV9 and TRBJ1-4, with D tentatively TRBD1 (5 bases). V lost 0 bases and J 7 bases, leaving 16 bases between the germline ends. The CDR3 sequence is 16 residues long. Looked up from germline, CDR1 is SGDLS and CDR2 is YYNGEE. Written as DNA, the CDR3 is TGTGCCAGCAGCGTAGGGGGCAGTCCCCTCGGTGAAAAACTGTTTTTT. This encodes CASSVGGSPLGEKLFF.

The chain joins TRBV19 to TRBJ1-3; no clear D gene. Per the germline V gene, CDR1 is LNHDA and CDR2 is SQIVND (reference sequence). There are 11 residues in the CDR3. The germline V and J ends were trimmed by 8 bases and 3 bases, with 5 bases remaining between them. DNA for the CDR3: TGTGCCAGTTCGTATGGAAACACCATATATTTT. Residues: CASSYGNTIYF.